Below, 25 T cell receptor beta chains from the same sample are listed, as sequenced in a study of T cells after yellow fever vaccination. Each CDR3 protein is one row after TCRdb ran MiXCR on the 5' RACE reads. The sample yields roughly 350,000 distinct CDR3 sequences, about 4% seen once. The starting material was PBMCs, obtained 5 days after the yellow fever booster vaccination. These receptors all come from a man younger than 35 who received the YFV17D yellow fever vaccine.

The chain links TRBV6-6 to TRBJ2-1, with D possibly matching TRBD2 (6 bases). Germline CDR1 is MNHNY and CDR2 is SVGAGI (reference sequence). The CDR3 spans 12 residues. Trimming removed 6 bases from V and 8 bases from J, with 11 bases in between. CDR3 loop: CASSPGVYEQFF. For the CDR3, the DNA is TGTGCCAGCAGCCCGGGGGTGTATGAGCAGTTCTTC.

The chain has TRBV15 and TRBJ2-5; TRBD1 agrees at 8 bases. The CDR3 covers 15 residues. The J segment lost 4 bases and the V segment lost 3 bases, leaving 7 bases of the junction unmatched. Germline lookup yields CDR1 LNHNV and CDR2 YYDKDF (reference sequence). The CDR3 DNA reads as TGTGCCACCAGCAGGGAACAGGGGGTACTAGAGACCCAGTACTTC. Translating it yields CATSREQGVLETQYF.

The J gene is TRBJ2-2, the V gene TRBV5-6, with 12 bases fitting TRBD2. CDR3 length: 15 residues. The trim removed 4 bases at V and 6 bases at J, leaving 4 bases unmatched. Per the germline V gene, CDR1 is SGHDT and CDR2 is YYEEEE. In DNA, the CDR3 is TGTGCCAGCAGCGCGGGACTAGCGGGCCCCGGGGAGCTGTTTTTT. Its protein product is CASSAGLAGPGELFF.

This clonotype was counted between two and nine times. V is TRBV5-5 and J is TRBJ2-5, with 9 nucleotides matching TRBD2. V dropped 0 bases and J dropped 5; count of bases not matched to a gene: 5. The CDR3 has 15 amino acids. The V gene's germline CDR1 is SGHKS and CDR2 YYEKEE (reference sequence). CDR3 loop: CASSLVHSGGETQYF. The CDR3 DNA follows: TGTGCCAGCAGCTTGGTGCACAGCGGGGGGGAGACCCAGTACTTC.

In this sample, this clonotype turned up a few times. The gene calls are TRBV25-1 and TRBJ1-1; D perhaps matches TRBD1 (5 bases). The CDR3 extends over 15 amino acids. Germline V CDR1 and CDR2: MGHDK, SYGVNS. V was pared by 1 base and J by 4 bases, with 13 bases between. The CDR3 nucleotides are TGTGCCAGCAGTGAATTGAGACAGATGAGCACTGAAGCTTTCTTT. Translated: CASSELRQMSTEAFF.

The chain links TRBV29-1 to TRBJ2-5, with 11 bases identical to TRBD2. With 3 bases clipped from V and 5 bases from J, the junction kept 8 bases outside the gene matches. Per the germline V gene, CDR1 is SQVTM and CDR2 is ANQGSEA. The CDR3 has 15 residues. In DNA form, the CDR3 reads TGCAGCGTTGATGGGCTAGCGGGGGGCGGGGAGACCCAGTACTTC. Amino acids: CSVDGLAGGGETQYF.

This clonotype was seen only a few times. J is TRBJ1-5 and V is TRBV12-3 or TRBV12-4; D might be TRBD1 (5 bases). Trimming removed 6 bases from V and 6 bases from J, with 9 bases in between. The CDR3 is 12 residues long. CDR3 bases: TGTGCCAGCAGCTGGGGGAGTCAGCCCCAGCATTTT. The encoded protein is CASSWGSQPQHF.

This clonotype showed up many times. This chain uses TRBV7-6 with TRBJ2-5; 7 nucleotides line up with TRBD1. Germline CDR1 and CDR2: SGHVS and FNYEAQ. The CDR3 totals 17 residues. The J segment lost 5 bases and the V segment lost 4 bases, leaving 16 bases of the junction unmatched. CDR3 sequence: CASSSQPSTGYKETQYF. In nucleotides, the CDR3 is TGTGCCAGCAGCTCCCAACCCTCGACAGGGTATAAGGAGACCCAGTACTTC.

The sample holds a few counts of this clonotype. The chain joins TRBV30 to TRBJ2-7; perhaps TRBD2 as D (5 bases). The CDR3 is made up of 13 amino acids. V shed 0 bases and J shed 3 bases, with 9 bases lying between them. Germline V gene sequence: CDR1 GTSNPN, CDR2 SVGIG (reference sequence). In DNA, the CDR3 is TGTGCCTGGAGTGTGGGAGAATTCTACGAGCAGTACTTC. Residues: CAWSVGEFYEQYF. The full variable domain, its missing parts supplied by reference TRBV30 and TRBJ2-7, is SQTIHQWPATLVQPVGSPLSLECTVEGTSNPNLYWYRQAAGRGLQLLFYSVGIGQISSEVPQNLSASRPQDRQFILSSKKLLLSDSGFYLCAWSVGEFYEQYFGPGTRLTVT.

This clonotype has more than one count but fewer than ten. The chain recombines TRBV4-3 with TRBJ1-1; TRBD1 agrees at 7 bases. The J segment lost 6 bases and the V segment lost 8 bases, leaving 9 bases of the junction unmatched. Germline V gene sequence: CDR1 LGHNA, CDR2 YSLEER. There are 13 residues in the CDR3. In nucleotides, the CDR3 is TGCGCCAGCGGCTCCTTTCAGGGGGCTGAAGCTTTCTTT. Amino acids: CASGSFQGAEAFF.

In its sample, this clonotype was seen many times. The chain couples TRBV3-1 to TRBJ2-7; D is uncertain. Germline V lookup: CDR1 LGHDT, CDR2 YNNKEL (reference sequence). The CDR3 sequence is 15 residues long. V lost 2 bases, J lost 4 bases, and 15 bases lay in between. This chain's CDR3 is CASSQSISQLYEQYF. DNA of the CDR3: TGTGCCAGCAGCCAATCTATCTCACAGCTTTACGAGCAGTACTTC.

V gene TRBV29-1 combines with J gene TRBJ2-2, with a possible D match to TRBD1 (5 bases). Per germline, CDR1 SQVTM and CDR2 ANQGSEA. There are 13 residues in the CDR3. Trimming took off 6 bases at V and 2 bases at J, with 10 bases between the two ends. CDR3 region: CSVQTENTGELFF. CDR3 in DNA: TGCAGCGTACAGACAGAAAACACCGGGGAGCTGTTTTTT.

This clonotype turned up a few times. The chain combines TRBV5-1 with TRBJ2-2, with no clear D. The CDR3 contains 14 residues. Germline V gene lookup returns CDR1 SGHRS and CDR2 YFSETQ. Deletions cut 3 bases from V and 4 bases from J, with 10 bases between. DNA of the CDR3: TGCGCCAGCAGCTGGGCACCCGGCACCGGGGAGCTGTTTTTT. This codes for CASSWAPGTGELFF.

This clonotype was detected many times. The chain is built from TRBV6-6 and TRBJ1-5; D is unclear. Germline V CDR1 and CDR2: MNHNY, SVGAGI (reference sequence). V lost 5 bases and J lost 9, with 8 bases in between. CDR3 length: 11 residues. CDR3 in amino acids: CASSRVGPQHF. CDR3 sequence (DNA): TGTGCCAGCAGTCGGGTGGGGCCCCAGCATTTT.

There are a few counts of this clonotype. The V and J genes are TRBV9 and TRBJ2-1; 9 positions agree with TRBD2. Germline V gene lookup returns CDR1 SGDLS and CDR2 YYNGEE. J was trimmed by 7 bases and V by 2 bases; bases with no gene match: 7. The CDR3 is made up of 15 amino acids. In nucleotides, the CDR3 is TGTGCCAGCAGCGTCGGTGGTAGCGGGGGTAATGAGCAGTTCTTC. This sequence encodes CASSVGGSGGNEQFF.

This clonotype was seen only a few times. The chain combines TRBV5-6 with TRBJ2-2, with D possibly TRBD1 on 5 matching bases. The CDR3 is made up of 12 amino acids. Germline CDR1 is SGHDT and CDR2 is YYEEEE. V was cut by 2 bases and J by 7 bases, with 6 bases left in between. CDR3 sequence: CASSFQGGELFF. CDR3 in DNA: TGTGCCAGCAGCTTTCAGGGCGGGGAGCTGTTTTTT.

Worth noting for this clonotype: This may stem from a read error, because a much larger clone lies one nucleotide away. CDR3 nucleotide sequence: TGCGCCAGCAGCCCGCCGGGATACAATGGGCAGTTCTTC. Its protein product is CASSPPGYNGQFF. The rearrangement joins TRBV5-1 to TRBJ2-1; D might be TRBD2 (5 bases). CDR1 and CDR2 (germline): SGHRS, YFSETQ. The CDR3 is 13 amino acids.

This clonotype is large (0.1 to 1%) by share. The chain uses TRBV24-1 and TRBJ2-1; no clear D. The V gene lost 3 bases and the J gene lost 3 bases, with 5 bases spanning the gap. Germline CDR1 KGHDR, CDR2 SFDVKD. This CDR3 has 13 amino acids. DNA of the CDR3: TGTGCCACCAGTGATCGTCTCTACAATGAGCAGTTCTTC. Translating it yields CATSDRLYNEQFF.

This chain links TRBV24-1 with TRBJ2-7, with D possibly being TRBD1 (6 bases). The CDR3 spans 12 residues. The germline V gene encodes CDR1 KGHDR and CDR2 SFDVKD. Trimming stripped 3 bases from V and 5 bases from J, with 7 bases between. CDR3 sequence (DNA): TGTGCCACCAGTGATAGGGGGAACGAGCAGTACTTC. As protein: CATSDRGNEQYF.

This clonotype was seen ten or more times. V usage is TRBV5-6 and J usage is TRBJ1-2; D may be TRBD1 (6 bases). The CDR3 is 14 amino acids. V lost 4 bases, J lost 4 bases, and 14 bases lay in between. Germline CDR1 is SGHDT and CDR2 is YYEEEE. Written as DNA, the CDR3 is TGTGCCAGCAGCACTCTGGGGGGCGCCTATGGCTACACCTTC. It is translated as CASSTLGGAYGYTF. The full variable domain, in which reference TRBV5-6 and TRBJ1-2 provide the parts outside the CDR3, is DAGVTQSPTHLIKTRGQQVTLRCSPKSGHDTVSWYQQALGQGPQFIFQYYEEEERQRGNFPDRFSGHQFPNYSSELNVNALLLGDSALYLCASSTLGGAYGYTFGSGTRLTVV.

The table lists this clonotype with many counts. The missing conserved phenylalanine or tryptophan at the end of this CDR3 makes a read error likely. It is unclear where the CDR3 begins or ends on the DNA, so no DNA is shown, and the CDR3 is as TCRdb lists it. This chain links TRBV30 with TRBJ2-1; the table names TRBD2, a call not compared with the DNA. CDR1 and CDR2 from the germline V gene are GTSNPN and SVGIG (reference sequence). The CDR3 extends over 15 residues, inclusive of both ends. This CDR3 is CAWSVQRGGLAPVSI.

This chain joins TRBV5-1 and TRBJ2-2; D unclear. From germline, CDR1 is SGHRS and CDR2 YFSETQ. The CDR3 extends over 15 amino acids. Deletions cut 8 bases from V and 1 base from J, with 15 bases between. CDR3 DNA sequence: TGCGCCAGTGGGGTTAGCAGGAAGAACACCGGGGAGCTGTTTTTT. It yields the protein CASGVSRKNTGELFF.

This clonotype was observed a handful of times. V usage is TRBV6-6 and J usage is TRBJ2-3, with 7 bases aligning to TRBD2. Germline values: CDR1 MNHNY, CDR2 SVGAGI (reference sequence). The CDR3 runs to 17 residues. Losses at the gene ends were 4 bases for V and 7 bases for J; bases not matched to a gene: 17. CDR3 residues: CASSSQEASASGNTQYF. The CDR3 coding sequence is TGTGCCAGCAGTTCCCAAGAAGCTAGTGCTAGCGGCAATACGCAGTATTTT.

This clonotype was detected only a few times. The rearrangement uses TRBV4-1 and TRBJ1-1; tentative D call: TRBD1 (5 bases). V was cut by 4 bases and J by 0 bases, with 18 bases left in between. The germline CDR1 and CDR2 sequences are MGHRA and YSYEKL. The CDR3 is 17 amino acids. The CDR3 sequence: CASSRDQAGGLNTEAFF. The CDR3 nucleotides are TGCGCCAGCAGCCGCGATCAGGCCGGGGGGTTGAACACTGAAGCTTTCTTT.

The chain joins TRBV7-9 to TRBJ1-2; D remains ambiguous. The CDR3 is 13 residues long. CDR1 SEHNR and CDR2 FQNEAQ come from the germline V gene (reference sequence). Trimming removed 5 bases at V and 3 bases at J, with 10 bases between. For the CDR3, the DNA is TGTGCCAGCAGCCTCACACCGGACTATGGCTACACCTTC. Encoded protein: CASSLTPDYGYTF.